One sample yielded the 9 T cell receptor beta chains listed below, sequenced in a study of blood T cell repertoires in COVID-19. Method: immunoSEQ multiplex PCR; TCRdb's copy keeps in-frame clones and lacks some. The data contain 98,000 or so clones, roughly nine tenths of them seen just once; the ten biggest clones take up 5.1%. The sample comprised peripheral blood. The receptors were gathered from a human donor in a cohort sampled during active COVID-19.

This chain joins TRBV19 and TRBJ2-7, with 9 positions matching TRBD2. There are 16 residues in the CDR3. V lost 4 bases, J lost 0 bases, and 7 bases stayed unmatched. The V gene's germline CDR1 is LNHDA and CDR2 SQIVND (reference sequence). The CDR3 is CASSSGPSGISYEQYF. The CDR3 DNA reads TGTGCCAGTAGTAGCGGTCCTAGCGGGATCTCCTACGAGCAGTACTTC.

The rearrangement joins TRBV5-3 to TRBJ2-1, with 9 bases fitting TRBD2. TRBV5-3 is an ORF, and what it does is uncertain. Germline trimming cut 0 bases from V and 3 bases from J; bases unmatched to any gene: 16. This CDR3 comprises 20 residues. The CDR3 DNA reads as TGTGCCAGAAGCTTGGGTTCAGGGGGGCGATTAGCGGGAGTCTACAATGAGCAGTTCTTC. This translates into CARSLGSGGRLAGVYNEQFF.

The rearrangement links TRBV5-6 to TRBJ1-5, with D possibly being TRBD1 (6 bases). Looked up from germline, CDR1 is SGHDT and CDR2 is YYEEEE. The CDR3 is 14 residues long. Between the trimmed V and J ends, which lost 4 bases and 5 bases, there was a span of 13 bases. CDR3 nucleotides: TGTGCCAGCAGCCTCGGGGGGGCCGATCAGCCCCAGCATTTT. It codes for CASSLGGADQPQHF.

The rearrangement links TRBV30 to TRBJ2-7; 11 positions agree with TRBD2. CDR3 length: 14 residues. In germline, CDR1 is GTSNPN, CDR2 SVGIG (reference sequence). Trimming at V came to 0 bases and at J to 7 bases, leaving 5 bases not matched to a gene. The CDR3 DNA reads as TGTGCCTGGAGTGTGGGACTAGCGGCCGGGGAGCAGTACTTC. Protein sequence: CAWSVGLAAGEQYF.

The chain links TRBV7-8 to TRBJ2-1; D might be TRBD2 (5 bases). Germline CDR1 SGHVS, CDR2 FQNEAQ. The V gene lost 2 bases and the J gene lost 0 bases, with 14 bases spanning the gap. The CDR3 contains 17 residues. DNA for the CDR3: TGTGCCAGCAGCTTAATCTTAGCGCTCAGCTCCTACAATGAGCAGTTCTTC. Translated: CASSLILALSSYNEQFF.

The V gene is TRBV14, the J gene TRBJ2-1, with D possibly TRBD2 on 6 matching bases. Germline CDR1 SGHDN, CDR2 FVKESK. Trimming took off 0 bases at V and 4 bases at J, with 19 bases between the two ends. The CDR3 extends over 18 amino acids. The CDR3 DNA follows: TGTGCCAGCAGCCAAGAACTCCCCCCGTGGCGGGAATACAATGAGCAGTTCTTC. Translated: CASSQELPPWREYNEQFF.

This clone was counted only a few times. J is TRBJ1-2 and V is TRBV29-1; tentative D call: TRBD1 (6 bases). In germline, CDR1 is SQVTM, CDR2 ANQGSEA. Trimming removed 4 bases at V and 8 bases at J, with 11 bases between. The CDR3 extends over 11 amino acids. The CDR3 sequence is CSVAGGRGYTF. The CDR3, as DNA: TGCAGCGTTGCCGGGGGGCGAGGCTACACCTTC. The complete variable domain, with remaining parts taken from reference TRBV29-1 and TRBJ1-2, reads SAVISQKPSRDICQRGTSLTIQCQVDSQVTMMFWYRQQPGQSLTLIATANQGSEATYESGFVIDKFPISRPNLTFSTLTVSNMSPEDSSIYLCSVAGGRGYTFGSGTRLTVV.

The rearrangement joins TRBV6-5 to TRBJ1-1; no reliable D call. V was shortened by 6 bases and J by 5 bases, with 7 bases between the two germline ends. CDR3 length equals 11 residues. CDR1 and CDR2 from the germline V gene are MNHEY and SVGAGI. Here the CDR3 DNA reads TGTGCCAGCAGACCGACTACTGAAGCTTTCTTT. It yields the protein CASRPTTEAFF.

This chain connects TRBV7-9 to TRBJ2-5, with D possibly being TRBD2 (5 bases). The germline gives CDR1 SEHNR, CDR2 FQNEAQ (reference sequence). The V and J ends lost 9 bases and 5 bases respectively, with 13 bases between them. The CDR3 has 12 residues. As DNA, the CDR3 is TGTGCCAGTAGAAACCCGGGGGAGACCCAGTACTTC. Its translation is CASRNPGETQYF.